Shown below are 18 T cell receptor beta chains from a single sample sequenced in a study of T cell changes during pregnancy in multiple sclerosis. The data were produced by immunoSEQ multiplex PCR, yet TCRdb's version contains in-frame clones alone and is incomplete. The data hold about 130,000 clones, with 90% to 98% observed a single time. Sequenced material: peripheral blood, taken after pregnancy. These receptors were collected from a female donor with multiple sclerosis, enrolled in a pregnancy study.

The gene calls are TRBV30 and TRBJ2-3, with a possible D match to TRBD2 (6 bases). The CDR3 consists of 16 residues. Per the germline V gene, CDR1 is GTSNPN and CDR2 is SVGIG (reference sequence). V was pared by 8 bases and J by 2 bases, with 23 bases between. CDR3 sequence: CAGTLTPGLNTDTQYF. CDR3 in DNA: TGTGCCGGGACTCTGACGCCGGGACTGAACACAGATACGCAGTATTTT.

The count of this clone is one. CDR3 DNA: TGTGCCAGTTCGTACGGGACAGGGGTCTACGAGCAGTACTTC. Protein: CASSYGTGVYEQYF. This sequence joins TRBV19 and TRBJ2-7, with 10 bases that match TRBD1. Germline V gives CDR1 LNHDA, CDR2 SQIVND (reference sequence). Trimming removed 8 bases from V and 3 bases from J; junction bases left unmatched: 7. CDR3 length: 14 residues.

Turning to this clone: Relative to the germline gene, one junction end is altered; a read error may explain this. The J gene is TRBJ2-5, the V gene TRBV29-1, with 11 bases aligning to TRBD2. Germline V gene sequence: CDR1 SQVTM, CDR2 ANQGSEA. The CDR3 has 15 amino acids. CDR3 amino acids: CSVFGLAGPQGTQYF. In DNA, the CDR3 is TGCAGCGTTTTTGGACTAGCGGGCCCTCAAGGGACCCAGTACTTC.

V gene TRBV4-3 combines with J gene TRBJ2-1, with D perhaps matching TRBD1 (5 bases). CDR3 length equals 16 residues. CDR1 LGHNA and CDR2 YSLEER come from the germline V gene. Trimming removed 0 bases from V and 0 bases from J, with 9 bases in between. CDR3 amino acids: CASSQDRAGSYNEQFF. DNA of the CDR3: TGCGCCAGCAGCCAAGACAGGGCAGGCTCCTACAATGAGCAGTTCTTC.

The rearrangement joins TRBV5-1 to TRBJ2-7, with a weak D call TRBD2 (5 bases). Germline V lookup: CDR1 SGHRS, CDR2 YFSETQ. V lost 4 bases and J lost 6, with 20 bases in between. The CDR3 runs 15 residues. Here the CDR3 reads CASSPVTAGGGEQYF. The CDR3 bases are TGCGCCAGCAGCCCGGTCACGGCCGGAGGTGGCGAGCAGTACTTC.

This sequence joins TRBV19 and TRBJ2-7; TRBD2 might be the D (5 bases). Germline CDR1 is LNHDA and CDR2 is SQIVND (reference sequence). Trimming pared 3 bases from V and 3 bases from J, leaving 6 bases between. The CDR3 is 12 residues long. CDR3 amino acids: CASSIGSYEQYF. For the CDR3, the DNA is TGTGCCAGTAGTATTGGGAGCTACGAGCAGTACTTC.

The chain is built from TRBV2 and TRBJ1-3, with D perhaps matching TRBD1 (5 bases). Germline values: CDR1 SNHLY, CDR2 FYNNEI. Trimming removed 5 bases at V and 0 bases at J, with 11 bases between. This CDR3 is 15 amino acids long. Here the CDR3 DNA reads TGTGCCAGCAGTCCCTACGACAGCTCTGGAAACACCATATATTTT. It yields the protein CASSPYDSSGNTIYF.

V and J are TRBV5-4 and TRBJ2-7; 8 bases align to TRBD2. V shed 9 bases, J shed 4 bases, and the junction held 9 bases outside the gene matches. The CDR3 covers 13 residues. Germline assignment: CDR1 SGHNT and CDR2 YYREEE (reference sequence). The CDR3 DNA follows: TGTGCCACGCAGAATAGCGGGACTTACGAGCAGTACTTC. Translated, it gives CATQNSGTYEQYF. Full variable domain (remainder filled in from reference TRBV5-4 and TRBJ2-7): ETGVTQSPTHLIKTRGQQVTLRCSSQSGHNTVSWYQQALGQGPQFIFQYYREEENGRGNFPPRFSGLQFPNYSSELNVNALELDDSALYLCATQNSGTYEQYFGPGTRLTVT.

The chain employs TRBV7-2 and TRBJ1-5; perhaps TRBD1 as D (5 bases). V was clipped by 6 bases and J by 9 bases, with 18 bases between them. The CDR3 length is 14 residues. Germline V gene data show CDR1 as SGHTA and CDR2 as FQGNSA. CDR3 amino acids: CASSNRGMPAPQHF. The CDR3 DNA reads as TGTGCCAGCAGTAACCGGGGGATGCCAGCGCCCCAGCATTTT.

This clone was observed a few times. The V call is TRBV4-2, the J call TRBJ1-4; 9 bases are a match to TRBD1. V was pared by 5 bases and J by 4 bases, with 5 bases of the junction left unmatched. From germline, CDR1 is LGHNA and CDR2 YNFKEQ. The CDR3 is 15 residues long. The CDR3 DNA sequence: TGTGCCAGCAGCAACCCGACAGGGGGTAATGAAAAACTGTTTTTT. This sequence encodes CASSNPTGGNEKLFF.

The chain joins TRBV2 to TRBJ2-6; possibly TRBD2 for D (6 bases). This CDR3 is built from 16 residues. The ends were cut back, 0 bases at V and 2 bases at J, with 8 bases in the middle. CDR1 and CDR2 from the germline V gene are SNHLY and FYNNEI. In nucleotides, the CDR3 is TGTGCCAGCAGTGAAGCGGGAGGACCTGGGGCCAACGTCCTGACTTTC. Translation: CASSEAGGPGANVLTF.

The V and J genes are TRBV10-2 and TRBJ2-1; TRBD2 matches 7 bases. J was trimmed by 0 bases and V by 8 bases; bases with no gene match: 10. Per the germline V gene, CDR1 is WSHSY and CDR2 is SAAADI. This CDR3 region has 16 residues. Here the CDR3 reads CASSGWRETSYNEQFF. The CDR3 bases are TGCGCCAGCTCAGGGTGGCGGGAGACCTCCTACAATGAGCAGTTCTTC.

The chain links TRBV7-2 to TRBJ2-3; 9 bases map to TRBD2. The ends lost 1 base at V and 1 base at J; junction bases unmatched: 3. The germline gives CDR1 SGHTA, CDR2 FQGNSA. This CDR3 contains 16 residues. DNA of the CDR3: TGTGCCAGCAGCTTAGAACTAGCGGGCGGCACAGATACGCAGTATTTT. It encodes CASSLELAGGTDTQYF.

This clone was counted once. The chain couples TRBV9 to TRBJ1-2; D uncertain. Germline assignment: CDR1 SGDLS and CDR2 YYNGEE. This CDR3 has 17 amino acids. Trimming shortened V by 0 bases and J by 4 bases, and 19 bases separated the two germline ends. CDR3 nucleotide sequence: TGTGCCAGCAGCGTAGACCCCATTGACGGGAGCCGCTATGGCTACACCTTC. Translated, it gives CASSVDPIDGSRYGYTF.

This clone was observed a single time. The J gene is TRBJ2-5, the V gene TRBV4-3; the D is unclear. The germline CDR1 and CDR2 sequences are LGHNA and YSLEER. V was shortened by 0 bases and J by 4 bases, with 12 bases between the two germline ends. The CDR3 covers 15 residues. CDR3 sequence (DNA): TGCGCCAGCAGCCAAGAGGTCCTCCGGAGAGAGACCCAGTACTTC. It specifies CASSQEVLRRETQYF.

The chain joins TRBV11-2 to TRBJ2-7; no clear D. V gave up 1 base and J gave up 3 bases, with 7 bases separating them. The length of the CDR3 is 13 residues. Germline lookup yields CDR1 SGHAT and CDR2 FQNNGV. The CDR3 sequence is CASSLGAGYEQYF. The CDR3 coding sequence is TGTGCCAGCAGCTTAGGAGCAGGCTACGAGCAGTACTTC. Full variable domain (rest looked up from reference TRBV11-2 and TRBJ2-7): EAGVAQSPRYKIIEKRQSVAFWCNPISGHATLYWYQQILGQGPKLLIQFQNNGVVDDSQLPKDRFSAERLKGVDSTLKIQPAKLEDSAVYLCASSLGAGYEQYFGPGTRLTVT.

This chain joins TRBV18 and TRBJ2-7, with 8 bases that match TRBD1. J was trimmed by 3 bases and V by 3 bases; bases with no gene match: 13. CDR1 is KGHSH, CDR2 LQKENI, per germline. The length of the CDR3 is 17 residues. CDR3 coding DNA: TGTGCCAGCTCACCCCTTCACCGGACAGGGACCTACTACGAGCAGTACTTC. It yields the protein CASSPLHRTGTYYEQYF.

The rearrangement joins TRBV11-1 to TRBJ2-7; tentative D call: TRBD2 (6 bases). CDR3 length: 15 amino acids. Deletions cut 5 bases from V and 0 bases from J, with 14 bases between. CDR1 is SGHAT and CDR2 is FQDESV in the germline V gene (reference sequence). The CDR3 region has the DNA TGTGCCAGCAGCCGAACTAGCAGAAGCTCCTACGAGCAGTACTTC. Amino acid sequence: CASSRTSRSSYEQYF.